This TCR beta chain was observed in a study of beta chain features in type 1 diabetes. Whole-study results and caveats: In all four CD4+ subsets, TCRB CDR3 length was significantly, moderately reduced in type 1 diabetes. Fewer insertions but more deletions were seen at VDJ junctions in type 1 diabetes patients. Although PCR might favor shorter templates, it would do so equally in patients and controls.

CDR3 length: 12 residues. This clone was picked up a small number of times. The antigen is not known. As every portion of the isolated RNA was reverse transcribed, the sequencing read expressed TCRB transcripts. The table came from immunoSEQ multiplex PCR; TCRdb's copy has only in-frame clones and leaves some out. The data show hundreds of thousands of clones, roughly 13% seen once. This TCR was recovered from a man younger than 35 with type 1 diabetes. Sequenced input: naive CD4+ T cells from blood. The chain joins TRBV21-1 to TRBJ2-5. TRBV21-1 is shown as a pseudogene. Here the CDR3 DNA reads TGTGCCAGCAGCAATGGATGGGAGACCCAGTACTTC. Protein product: CASSNGWETQYF.